These 10 T cell receptor beta chains share one sample of origin, sequenced in a study of blood T cell repertoires in COVID-19. Some clones are missing from TCRdb's copy, which holds only in-frame ones; the method was immunoSEQ multiplex PCR. The sample shows 15,000 to 20,000 clones, about nine tenths of them seen only once. The sample was peripheral blood. The receptor set was obtained from a human donor in a cohort sampled during active COVID-19.

The chain employs TRBV2 and TRBJ1-4; tentative D call: TRBD1 (6 bases). CDR1 and CDR2 (germline): SNHLY, FYNNEI. CDR3 length: 18 residues. V was trimmed by 8 bases and J by 0 bases, leaving 22 bases between them. This CDR3 is CASQGFQGRGATNEKLFF. The DNA of the CDR3 is TGTGCCAGCCAAGGCTTCCAGGGGAGGGGAGCAACTAATGAAAAACTGTTTTTT.

The chain uses TRBV6-6 and TRBJ1-1; possible D gene TRBD1, 5 bases. This CDR3 comprises 15 residues. Germline CDR1 is MNHNY and CDR2 is SVGAGI (reference sequence). V lost 2 bases and J lost 1, with 11 bases in between. DNA for the CDR3: TGTGCCAGCAGTTACCCAGGAGGGGCGAACACTGAAGCTTTCTTT. This translates into CASSYPGGANTEAFF.

In its sample, this clone was seen once. The CDR3 DNA follows: TGTGCCAGCAGTCCCCACAGGGGCCTGGGGTATTTT. Translated, it gives CASSPHRGLGYF. V and J are TRBV12-3 or TRBV12-4 and TRBJ2-3; 7 bases are shared with TRBD1. The V and J ends lost 5 bases and 14 bases, in that order; junction bases with no gene match: 10. This CDR3 is 12 amino acids long.

The chain has TRBV6-2 or TRBV6-3 and TRBJ1-2, with D possibly matching TRBD1 (5 bases). CDR1 MNHEY and CDR2 SVGEGT come from the germline V gene. The CDR3 is made up of 13 amino acids. The V end was cut by 1 base, the J end by 11 bases, with 14 bases between. This CDR3 reads CASSYWRGGLYTF. CDR3 DNA sequence: TGTGCCAGCAGTTACTGGAGGGGCGGCTTGTACACCTTC.

This chain joins TRBV6-5 and TRBJ1-6; D unclear. The CDR3 sequence is 13 residues long. Trimming left V 4 bases short and J 7 bases short, with 8 bases between. The germline V gene encodes CDR1 MNHEY and CDR2 SVGAGI. CDR3 nucleotide sequence: TGTGCCAGCAGTTTCACAACCAATTCACCCCTCCACTTT. It translates to CASSFTTNSPLHF.

The chain is built from TRBV6-5 and TRBJ2-5; 8 bases fit TRBD2. The CDR3 extends over 13 amino acids. Losses at the gene ends were 6 bases for V and 6 bases for J; bases not matched to a gene: 6. Germline CDR1 reads MNHEY; CDR2 reads SVGAGI. The CDR3 loop reads CASRPGGGKTQYF. The CDR3 DNA follows: TGTGCCAGCAGGCCCGGGGGGGGAAAGACCCAGTACTTC.

This sequence joins TRBV21-1 and TRBJ1-5. TRBV21-1 is recorded as a pseudogene. The CDR3 has 19 residues. In DNA form, the CDR3 reads TGTGCCAGCAGCAAAGCGCTTTTTAGCTTGGAGGGCATCCCTCAGCCCCAGCATTTT. Its protein product is CASSKALFSLEGIPQPQHF.

Note on this clone: The germline gene is not matched at one end of the junction; a read error may be the cause. The chain has TRBV6-2 or TRBV6-3 and TRBJ2-1; perhaps TRBD2 as D (6 bases). This CDR3 spans 14 amino acids. Germline CDR1 and CDR2: MNHEY and SVGEGT. CDR3 in DNA: TGTGCCAGCAGTTACTCGAACCCGGCGGGACTGCGTGTCTTC. Encoded protein: CASSYSNPAGLRVF.

The chain uses TRBV6-6 and TRBJ2-7; D perhaps matches TRBD1 (6 bases). V was cut by 2 bases and J by 1 base, with 15 bases left in between. In germline, CDR1 is MNHNY, CDR2 SVGAGI (reference sequence). The CDR3 consists of 16 residues. CDR3 in DNA: TGTGCCAGCAGTTACGGGACACTTACTGGGTCCTACGAGCAGTACTTC. This codes for CASSYGTLTGSYEQYF.

This chain uses TRBV11-3 with TRBJ2-5; D possibly corresponds to TRBD1 (6 bases). From germline, CDR1 is SGHNT and CDR2 YENEEA. Deletions cut 4 bases from V and 5 bases from J, with 14 bases between. The CDR3 runs 14 residues. The CDR3: CASSSPGHLETQYF. In DNA form, the CDR3 reads TGTGCCAGCAGCTCGCCGGGACACCTGGAGACCCAGTACTTC.